This T cell receptor beta chain was sequenced during a study of blood T cells in healthy people across ages. CDR3 length equals 15 residues. V lost 2 bases to trimming and J lost 6 bases; unmatched junction nucleotides: 7. Germline lookup yields CDR1 MRHNA and CDR2 SNTAGT. Alongside a J-beta primer mix, a sample-barcoded 5' primer served in a second PCR lasting about 6 to 12 cycles. One entry per CDR3 protein, called by TCRdb with MiXCR from the 5' RACE reads. Altogether 1.5 million to 2 million distinct CDR3 sequences are present, around half being singletons, with the ten largest covering roughly 2%. This clonotype was seen more than once but under ten times.

The receptor was isolated from a woman in her thirties or forties in good health. Sample: blood. The chain employs TRBV6-4 and TRBJ1-2; TRBD1 aligns across 9 bases. The CDR3 is CASSDPRDRVDGYTF. CDR3 sequence (DNA): TGTGCCAGCAGTGACCCCCGGGACAGGGTGGATGGCTACACCTTC.